One TCR beta chain is described in this entry. Some clones are missing from TCRdb's copy, which holds only in-frame ones; the method was immunoSEQ multiplex PCR. The sample gives tens of thousands of clones, around 70% of which show up once; approximately 17% is in the top ten. This sample was taken from a study of control samples from healthy donors and cancer patients. CDR3 length: 14 amino acids. V was trimmed by 4 bases and J by 9 bases, leaving 13 bases between them. CDR1 LGHDT and CDR2 YNNKEL come from the germline V gene (reference sequence). Sequenced: formalin-fixed, paraffin-embedded tissue. The receptor was isolated from a male donor with melanoma. This rearrangement joins TRBV3-1 (or the pseudogene TRBV3-2) to TRBJ1-6; D is undetermined. The CDR3 is CASSRQMPGSPLHF. The CDR3 DNA reads as TGTGCCAGCAGCCGTCAGATGCCCGGTTCACCCCTCCACTTT.